This T cell receptor (beta chain) emerged from a study of persistence of HIV-infected CD4 T cells. Findings and caveats of the study: CMV- and Gag-responding cells had lower TCRbeta richness than CD3/CD28-responding cells.

The immunoSEQ assay was version 4, run in survey mode. The table came from immunoSEQ multiplex PCR; TCRdb's copy has only in-frame clones and leaves some out. The sample records some 7,000 clones, around three quarters being singletons. Notes on this clone: Antigen specificity is unknown.

The germline CDR1 and CDR2 sequences are SGHRS and YFSETQ. The CDR3 length is 13 residues. The V gene end was trimmed by 3 bases and the J gene end by 10 bases; junction bases not matched to a gene: 9. Stimulation used approximately 9.1 ug/mL lysate from CMV-infected fibroblasts. Sorting selected CD4+ T cells upregulating both CD40 ligand and CD69. Undetectable plasma HIV-1 RNA below 50 copies/mL lasted at least 4 years. Specimen: CD4+ T cells sorted from PBMCs after roughly 18-hour stimulation, collected from a patient who received antiretroviral therapy. This receptor was obtained from an adult woman with HIV who was CMV-seropositive. The J gene is TRBJ1-1, the V gene TRBV5-1, with TRBD1 matching 7 bases. In DNA form, the CDR3 reads TGCGCCAGCAGCTGGGACTCATCAGGGGGAGCTTTCTTT. Encoded protein: CASSWDSSGGAFF.